These 12 T cell receptor beta chains came from one sample sequenced in a study of cytomegalovirus exposure and HLA in healthy donors. A multiplex PCR was run with 60 Vbeta primers and 13 Jbeta primers. This table comes from immunoSEQ multiplex PCR, and its TCRdb copy is limited to in-frame clones, with some not included. The sample lists 150,000 to 200,000 clones; around 77% were seen once. Specimen: PBMCs. These receptors came from a female donor in good health and CMV-seronegative.

The chain links TRBV2 to TRBJ1-4; perhaps TRBD1 as D (5 bases). The V gene lost 0 bases and the J gene lost 8 bases, with 16 bases spanning the gap. CDR3 size: 16 residues. Per germline, CDR1 SNHLY and CDR2 FYNNEI. CDR3: CASSEALRQGREKLFF. DNA of the CDR3: TGTGCCAGCAGTGAAGCGCTTCGGCAGGGCCGCGAAAAACTGTTTTTT.

This clone was seen more than once but under ten times. The chain joins TRBV19 to TRBJ2-5; 13 positions agree with TRBD2. V lost 11 bases, J lost 5 bases, and 14 bases stayed unmatched. Germline V gene lookup returns CDR1 LNHDA and CDR2 SQIVND (reference sequence). CDR3 length equals 16 residues. CDR3 in DNA: TGTGCCTCTGCCCGTGGAACTAGCGGGAGGGAGGAGACCCAGTACTTC. Its translation is CASARGTSGREETQYF.

This clone was picked up many times. This sequence joins TRBV2 and TRBJ1-1; TRBD1 matches 7 bases. Germline V gene data show CDR1 as SNHLY and CDR2 as FYNNEI. Trimming removed 6 bases from V and 1 base from J; junction bases left unmatched: 5. CDR3 length equals 14 residues. Here the CDR3 reads CASRETGPNTEAFF. Here the CDR3 DNA reads TGTGCCAGCAGAGAGACAGGGCCGAACACTGAAGCTTTCTTT.

The chain uses TRBV7-3 and TRBJ2-1; 9 bases fit TRBD1. The CDR3 has 13 residues. J was trimmed by 14 bases and V by 0 bases; bases with no gene match: 5. The germline CDR1 and CDR2 sequences are SGHTA and FQGTGA. Written as DNA, the CDR3 is TGTGCCAGCAGCTTAACGGGGGACAGGGAAAAGTTCTTC. Protein sequence: CASSLTGDREKFF.

This clone has only a few counts. CDR3 sequence: CASLQGGRGNTEAFF. CDR3 DNA: TGTGCCAGTTTACAGGGAGGGAGGGGGAACACTGAAGCTTTCTTT. The V and J genes are TRBV5-6 and TRBJ1-1; maybe TRBD1 (6 bases). Looked up from germline, CDR1 is SGHDT and CDR2 is YYEEEE. Trimming shortened V by 8 bases and J by 1 base, and 18 bases separated the two germline ends. The CDR3 totals 15 residues.

The chain employs TRBV2 and TRBJ2-5; a possible D gene is TRBD2 (5 bases). V lost 3 bases and J 4 bases, leaving 12 bases between the germline ends. Germline CDR1 SNHLY, CDR2 FYNNEI. The CDR3 has 14 residues. For the CDR3, the DNA is TGTGCCAGCAGTGATAAGCGGCCCCCAGAGACCCAGTACTTC. It yields the protein CASSDKRPPETQYF.

In this sample, this clone turned up once. J is TRBJ2-5 and V is TRBV6-5, with D possibly being TRBD2 (5 bases). The J call may not be correct, given that the DNA end is closer to TRBJ2-7. Per the germline V gene, CDR1 is MNHEY and CDR2 is SVGAGI. This CDR3 spans 13 amino acids. CDR3 DNA: TGTGCCAGCAGCCCCACAAGCGGCTACGAGCAGTACTTC. This encodes CASSPTSGYEQYF.

This rearrangement joins TRBV10-3 to TRBJ2-1; 10 nucleotides agree with TRBD2. This CDR3 spans 16 amino acids. The germline V gene encodes CDR1 ENHRY and CDR2 SYGVKD. Trimming cost V 4 bases and J 4 bases; bases outside gene matches: 7. The CDR3 reads CAISVVAGGLYNEQFF. The DNA for the CDR3 is TGTGCCATCAGTGTGGTAGCGGGAGGATTGTACAATGAGCAGTTCTTC.

The chain combines TRBV6-5 with TRBJ2-1, with 11 bases aligning to TRBD1. The germline V gene has CDR1 MNHEY and CDR2 SVGAGI. Losses at the gene ends were 0 bases for V and 8 bases for J; bases not matched to a gene: 3. The length of the CDR3 is 15 residues. The CDR3 sequence is CASSYSRTGGDEQFF. The CDR3 bases are TGTGCCAGCAGTTACTCCAGGACAGGGGGCGATGAGCAGTTCTTC.

The chain employs TRBV18 and TRBJ2-7; D remains unclear. The germline V gene encodes CDR1 KGHSH and CDR2 LQKENI. This CDR3 is 12 amino acids long. Trimming took off 4 bases at V and 2 bases at J, with 6 bases between the two ends. The CDR3 bases are TGTGCCAGCTCACAACAGACCTACGAGCAGTACTTC. Amino acids: CASSQQTYEQYF.

The CDR3 loop reads CASHPGGRHSPLHF. The CDR3 coding sequence is TGTGCCAGCCACCCCGGGGGACGTCATTCACCCCTCCACTTT. The chain links TRBV28 to TRBJ1-6; D is perhaps TRBD1 (5 bases). The CDR3 runs 14 residues. V lost 8 bases, J lost 8 bases, and 16 bases lay in between. The germline gives CDR1 MDHEN, CDR2 SYDVKM.

The chain joins TRBV4-1 to TRBJ1-3; no reliable D call. Germline V gene lookup returns CDR1 MGHRA and CDR2 YSYEKL. The CDR3 runs 14 residues. V lost 0 bases and J lost 4, with 7 bases in between. In nucleotides, the CDR3 is TGCGCCAGCAGCCAAGATATTTTCGGAAACACCATATATTTT. It yields the protein CASSQDIFGNTIYF.